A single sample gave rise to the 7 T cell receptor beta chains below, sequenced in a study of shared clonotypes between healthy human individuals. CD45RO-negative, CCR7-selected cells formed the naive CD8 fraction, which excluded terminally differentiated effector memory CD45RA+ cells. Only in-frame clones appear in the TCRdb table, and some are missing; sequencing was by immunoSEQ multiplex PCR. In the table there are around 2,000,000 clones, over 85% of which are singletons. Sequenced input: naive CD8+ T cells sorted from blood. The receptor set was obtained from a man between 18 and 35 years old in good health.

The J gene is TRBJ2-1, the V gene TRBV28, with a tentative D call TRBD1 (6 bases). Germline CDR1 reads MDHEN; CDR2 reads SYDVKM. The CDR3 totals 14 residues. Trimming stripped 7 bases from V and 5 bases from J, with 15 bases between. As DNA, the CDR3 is TGTGCCAGCAACCCGACAGGACACGACAATGAGCAGTTCTTC. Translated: CASNPTGHDNEQFF.

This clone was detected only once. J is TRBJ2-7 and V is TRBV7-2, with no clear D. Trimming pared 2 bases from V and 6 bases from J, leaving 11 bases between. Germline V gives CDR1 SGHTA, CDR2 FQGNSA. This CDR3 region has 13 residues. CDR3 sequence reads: CASSLLAFGEQYF. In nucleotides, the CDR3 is TGTGCCAGCAGCTTATTGGCCTTTGGCGAGCAGTACTTC.

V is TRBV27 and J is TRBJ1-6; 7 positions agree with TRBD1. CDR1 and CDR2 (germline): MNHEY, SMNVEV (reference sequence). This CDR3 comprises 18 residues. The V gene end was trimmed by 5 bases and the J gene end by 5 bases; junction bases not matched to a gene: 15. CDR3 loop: CASSDVKEPGQNNSPLHF. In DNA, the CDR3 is TGTGCCAGCAGTGATGTTAAGGAACCGGGACAGAATAATTCACCCCTCCACTTT.

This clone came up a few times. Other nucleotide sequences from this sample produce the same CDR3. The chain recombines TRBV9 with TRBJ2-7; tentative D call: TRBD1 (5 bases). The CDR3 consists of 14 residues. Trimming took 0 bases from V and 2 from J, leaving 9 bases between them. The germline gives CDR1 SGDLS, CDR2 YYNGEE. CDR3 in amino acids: CASSVEDSPYEQYF. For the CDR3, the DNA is TGTGCCAGCAGCGTAGAAGACAGCCCCTACGAGCAGTACTTC.

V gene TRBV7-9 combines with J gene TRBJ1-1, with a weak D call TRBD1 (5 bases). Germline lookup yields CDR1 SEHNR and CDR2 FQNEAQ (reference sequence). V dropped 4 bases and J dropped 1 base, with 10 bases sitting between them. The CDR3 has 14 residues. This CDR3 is CASSWGERNTEAFF. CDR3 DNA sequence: TGTGCCAGCAGCTGGGGGGAGAGGAACACTGAAGCTTTCTTT.

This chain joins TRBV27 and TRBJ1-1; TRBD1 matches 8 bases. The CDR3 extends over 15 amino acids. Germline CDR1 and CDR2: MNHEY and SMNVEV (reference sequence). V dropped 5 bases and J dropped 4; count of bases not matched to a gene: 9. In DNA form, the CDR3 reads TGTGCCAGCAGTCCGACCCCGGACAGGGCCACTGAAGCTTTCTTT. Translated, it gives CASSPTPDRATEAFF.

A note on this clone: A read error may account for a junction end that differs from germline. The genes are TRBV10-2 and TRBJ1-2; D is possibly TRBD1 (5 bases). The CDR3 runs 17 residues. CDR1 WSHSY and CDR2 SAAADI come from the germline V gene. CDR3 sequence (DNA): TGCGCCAGCAGTGAGTCGATAGGGAAACGACAGAGGAGCGGGGTGTCCTTC. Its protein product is CASSESIGKRQRSGVSF.